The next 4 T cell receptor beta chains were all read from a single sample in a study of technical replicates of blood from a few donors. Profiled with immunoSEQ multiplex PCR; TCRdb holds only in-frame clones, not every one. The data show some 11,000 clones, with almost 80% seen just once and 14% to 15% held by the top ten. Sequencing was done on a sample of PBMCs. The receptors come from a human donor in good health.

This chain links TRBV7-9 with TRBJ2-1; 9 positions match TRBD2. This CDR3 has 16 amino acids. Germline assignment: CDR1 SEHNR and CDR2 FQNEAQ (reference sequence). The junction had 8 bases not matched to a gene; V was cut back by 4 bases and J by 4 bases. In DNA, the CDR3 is TGTGCCAGCAGCTCACTCACTAGCGGGTTTTACAATGAGCAGTTCTTC. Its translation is CASSSLTSGFYNEQFF.

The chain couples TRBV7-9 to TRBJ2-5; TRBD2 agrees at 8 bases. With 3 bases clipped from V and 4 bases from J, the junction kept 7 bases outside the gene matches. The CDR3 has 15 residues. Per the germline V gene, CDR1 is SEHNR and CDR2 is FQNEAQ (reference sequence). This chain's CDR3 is CASSFGGVLGETQYF. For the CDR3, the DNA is TGTGCCAGCAGCTTCGGGGGGGTTTTAGGAGAGACCCAGTACTTC.

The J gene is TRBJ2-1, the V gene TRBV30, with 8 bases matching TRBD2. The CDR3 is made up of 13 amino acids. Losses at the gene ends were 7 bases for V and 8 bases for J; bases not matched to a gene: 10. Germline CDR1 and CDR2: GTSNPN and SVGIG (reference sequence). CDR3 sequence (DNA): TGTGCCTCGCATGTGGTAGCGGGACATGAGCAGTTCTTC. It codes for CASHVVAGHEQFF. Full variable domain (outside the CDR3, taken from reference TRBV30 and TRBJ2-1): SQTIHQWPATLVQPVGSPLSLECTVEGTSNPNLYWYRQAAGRGLQLLFYSVGIGQISSEVPQNLSASRPQDRQFILSSKKLLLSDSGFYLCASHVVAGHEQFFGPGTRLTVL.

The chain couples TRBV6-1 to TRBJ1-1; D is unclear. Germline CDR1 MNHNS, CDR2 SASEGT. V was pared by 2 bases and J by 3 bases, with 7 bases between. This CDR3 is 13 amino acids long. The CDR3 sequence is CASSERSDTEAFF. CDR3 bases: TGTGCCAGCAGTGAAAGATCGGACACTGAAGCTTTCTTT.